This TCR beta chain was observed in a study of beta chain features in type 1 diabetes. Study-wide points: Shortening of TCRB CDR3s, moderate but significant, appeared in all four CD4+ subsets of Type 1 diabetes patients.

This CDR3 spans 11 amino acids. CDR1 is MDHEN, CDR2 SYDVKM, per germline. V trimming: 8 bases; J trimming: 7 bases; junction bases outside the gene matches: 4. The sequenced template was cDNA made from the entire isolated RNA. TCRdb's table, derived via immunoSEQ multiplex PCR, lists solely in-frame clones and lacks some. This repertoire shows about 160,000 clones, about 7.9% found once; its top ten account for roughly 0.5%. This clone has more than one count but fewer than ten. Its antigen is currently unknown. The chain is built from TRBV28 and TRBJ1-2; 7 nucleotides match TRBD1. Sample: central memory CD4+ T cells from blood. The clonotype comes from a man between 18 and 29 years old with type 1 diabetes. CDR3 residues: CASHRGSGYTF. The DNA for the CDR3 is TGTGCCAGCCACAGGGGTAGTGGCTACACCTTC.